This T cell receptor beta chain was captured by sequencing in a study of cytomegalovirus exposure and HLA in healthy donors. PCR involved 60 Vbeta and 13 Jbeta primers. The repertoire was sequenced with immunoSEQ multiplex PCR; TCRdb's copy has only in-frame clones and lacks some. The sample gives fewer than 85,000 clones, about 79% of which show up once; around 18% is in the top ten. Trimming stripped 5 bases from V and 5 bases from J, with 13 bases between. The CDR3 totals 14 residues. CDR1 and CDR2 (germline): SGHVS, FQNEAQ. The sequenced sample was PBMCs. The chain carries TRBV7-8 and TRBJ1-5, with D maybe TRBD1 (6 bases). The origin of this receptor is a man aged 65-85 years in good health and CMV-seropositive. The CDR3 region has the DNA TGTGCCAGCAGCCCGGACAGAGCGGATCAGCCCCAGCATTTT. Amino acids: CASSPDRADQPQHF.